The sequence of this TCR beta chain was determined in a study of regulatory dendritic cells for organ transplantation. With respect to this clone: What it binds is not known.

Profiled with immunoSEQ multiplex PCR; TCRdb holds only in-frame clones, not every one. The sample records 25,000 to 30,000 clones, 82% being singletons. Study observations and caveats: Considerable individual heterogeneity was seen in alloreactive memory CD8+ T cells. Memory CD8+ clonal expansion seemed more limited with regulatory than mature dendritic cells. Resting memory CD8+ T cells held the most alloreactive clonotypes.

CD4+ or CD8+ T cells were sorted as naive CD45RA+ or memory CD45RO+. The material sequenced was naive CD8+ T cells from blood. Subset denoted: CD45RA+ naive T cells. The sequence was collected from a human donor in good health.

The CDR3 spells CASSLAGAGNTIYF. Written as DNA, the CDR3 is TGTGCCAGCAGCTTGGCAGGGGCAGGAAACACCATATATTTT. The V and J genes are TRBV5-4 and TRBJ1-3; a possible D gene is TRBD1 (6 bases). V lost 0 bases to trimming and J lost 4 bases, with 8 bases between them. CDR3 length equals 14 residues. Germline lookup yields CDR1 SGHNT and CDR2 YYREEE (reference sequence).